One and the same sample provided the 11 T cell receptor beta chains below, sequenced in a study of T cell changes during pregnancy in multiple sclerosis. The protocol was immunoSEQ multiplex PCR, while the TCRdb copy is restricted to in-frame clones and leaves out a portion. The table records about 89,000 clones, just under 95% of them present only once. The input for sequencing was peripheral blood, taken in the third trimester of pregnancy. The receptors come from a female donor with multiple sclerosis, enrolled in a pregnancy study.

V is TRBV27 and J is TRBJ2-7, with 7 nucleotides matching TRBD1. CDR3 length: 13 amino acids. Germline CDR1 reads MNHEY; CDR2 reads SMNVEV (reference sequence). After removal of 5 bases from V and 1 base from J, the junction contained 2 bases not matched to a gene. CDR3 in amino acids: CASSRTGSYEQYF. CDR3 DNA sequence: TGTGCCAGCAGTAGGACAGGTTCCTACGAGCAGTACTTC.

The chain combines TRBV14 with TRBJ1-2; D perhaps matches TRBD1 (6 bases). The germline V and J ends were trimmed by 3 bases and 2 bases, with 10 bases remaining between them. CDR3 length equals 14 residues. Germline CDR1 and CDR2: SGHDN and FVKESK. The CDR3 sequence is CASSQDSSNYGYTF. In DNA, the CDR3 is TGTGCCAGCAGCCAGGACAGTTCCAACTATGGCTACACCTTC.

The V and J genes are TRBV29-1 and TRBJ1-1, with 7 bases matching TRBD1. Germline CDR1 and CDR2: SQVTM and ANQGSEA. With V trimmed by 4 bases and J by 1 base, 6 bases remained unmatched. The CDR3 has 14 amino acids. CDR3 sequence reads: CSVGNRGGNTEAFF. Written as DNA, the CDR3 is TGCAGCGTTGGAAACAGGGGCGGGAACACTGAAGCTTTCTTT.

V is TRBV28 and J is TRBJ2-3; 8 positions match TRBD1. The CDR3 is 15 amino acids. Germline V gene data show CDR1 as MDHEN and CDR2 as SYDVKM. V shed 6 bases, J shed 1 base, and the junction held 6 bases outside the gene matches. CDR3 residues: CASSPGGTGTDTQYF. The CDR3 region has the DNA TGTGCCAGCAGCCCAGGGGGCACGGGCACAGATACGCAGTATTTT.

V is TRBV5-1 and J is TRBJ2-7, with 7 bases identical to TRBD1. In germline, CDR1 is SGHRS, CDR2 YFSETQ. The CDR3 has 15 amino acids. V lost 0 bases and J lost 7; bases outside the gene matches: 10. The DNA for the CDR3 is TGCGCCAGCAGCTTGGGGGGGACAGACGCGGAGGAGCAGTACTTC. This sequence encodes CASSLGGTDAEEQYF.

V usage is TRBV6-1 and J usage is TRBJ2-7, with D perhaps matching TRBD2 (6 bases). The germline V and J ends were trimmed by 2 bases and 3 bases, with 14 bases remaining between them. CDR1 is MNHNS and CDR2 is SASEGT in the germline V gene. This CDR3 contains 15 residues. The CDR3 nucleotides are TGTGCCAGCAGTGAAATGGGTGGGGGGTACTACGAGCAGTACTTC. As protein: CASSEMGGGYYEQYF.

This sequence joins TRBV15 and TRBJ2-3; D is perhaps TRBD2 (6 bases). Germline CDR1 is LNHNV and CDR2 is YYDKDF (reference sequence). CDR3 length: 15 residues. V lost 1 base to trimming and J lost 0 bases, with 8 bases between them. Here the CDR3 reads CATSRVAGSTDTQYF. The DNA of the CDR3 is TGTGCCACCAGCAGAGTTGCGGGGAGCACAGATACGCAGTATTTT.

The chain is built from TRBV4-1 and TRBJ1-2, with 7 bases identical to TRBD1. CDR1 and CDR2 (germline): MGHRA, YSYEKL. This CDR3 is 16 amino acids long. J lost 2 bases, V lost 0 bases, and 6 bases had no gene match. DNA for the CDR3: TGCGCCAGCAGCCAAGATATAAGGGGGCTCAACTATGGCTACACCTTC. It specifies CASSQDIRGLNYGYTF.

The chain combines TRBV6-4 with TRBJ2-2, with D perhaps matching TRBD2 (6 bases). The germline V gene encodes CDR1 MRHNA and CDR2 SNTAGT. V dropped 6 bases and J dropped 2 bases, with 10 bases sitting between them. The CDR3 is 14 residues long. The CDR3 spells CASRRDQNTGELFF. The CDR3 bases are TGTGCCAGCAGGCGGGACCAAAACACCGGGGAGCTGTTTTTT.

The chain carries TRBV5-6 and TRBJ2-1, with D hard to call. The V gene's germline CDR1 is SGHDT and CDR2 YYEEEE. The V end lost 4 bases, the J end lost 10 bases, and 12 bases lay between the germline ends. The CDR3 spans 12 residues. The CDR3 DNA reads as TGTGCCAGCAGCGCGACCCCGCGGGAGCAGTTCTTC. This translates into CASSATPREQFF.

The rearrangement links TRBV5-1 to TRBJ2-3, with D tentatively TRBD2 (5 bases). Germline V gives CDR1 SGHRS, CDR2 YFSETQ. The CDR3 is made up of 16 amino acids. V lost 0 bases to trimming and J lost 0 bases, with 11 bases between them. For the CDR3, the DNA is TGCGCCAGCAGCTTGGGCGGGTATTCTAGCACAGATACGCAGTATTTT. Its protein product is CASSLGGYSSTDTQYF.